In its sample, the clone carrying this TCR beta chain was seen once. This entry comes from a study of control samples from healthy donors and cancer patients. Using immunoSEQ multiplex PCR, the repertoire was profiled, and TCRdb retains in-frame clones only, with some absent. The sample contains under 75,000 clones, over 75% of which appear only once. The CDR3 totals 12 residues. Germline CDR1 reads MNHNS; CDR2 reads SASEGT. Trimming left V 6 bases short and J 6 bases short, with 10 bases between. The sample taken for sequencing was PBMCs. The rearrangement links TRBV6-1 to TRBJ2-3; D remains unclear. The receptor was derived from a woman between 45 and 60 years old with colorectal cancer. This chain's CDR3 is CASRVAEDTQYF. CDR3 sequence (DNA): TGTGCCAGCAGGGTCGCAGAGGATACGCAGTATTTT.